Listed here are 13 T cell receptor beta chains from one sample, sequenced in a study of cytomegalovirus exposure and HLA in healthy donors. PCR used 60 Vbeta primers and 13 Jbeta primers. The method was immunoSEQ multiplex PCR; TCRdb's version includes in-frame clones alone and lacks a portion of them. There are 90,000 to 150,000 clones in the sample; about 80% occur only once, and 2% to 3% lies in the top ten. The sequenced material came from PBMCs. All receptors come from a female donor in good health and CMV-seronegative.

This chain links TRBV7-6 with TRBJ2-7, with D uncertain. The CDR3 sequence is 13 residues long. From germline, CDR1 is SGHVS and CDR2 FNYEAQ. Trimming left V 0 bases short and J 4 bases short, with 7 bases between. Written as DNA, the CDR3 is TGTGCCAGCAGCTTAGCGAACGGTTACGAGCAGTACTTC. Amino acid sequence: CASSLANGYEQYF.

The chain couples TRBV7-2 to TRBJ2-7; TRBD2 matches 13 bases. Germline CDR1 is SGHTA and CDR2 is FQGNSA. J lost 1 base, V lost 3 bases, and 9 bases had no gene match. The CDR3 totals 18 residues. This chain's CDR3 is CASSFRTSGGVFSYEQYF. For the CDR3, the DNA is TGTGCCAGCAGCTTTAGGACTAGCGGGGGTGTGTTTTCCTACGAGCAGTACTTC.

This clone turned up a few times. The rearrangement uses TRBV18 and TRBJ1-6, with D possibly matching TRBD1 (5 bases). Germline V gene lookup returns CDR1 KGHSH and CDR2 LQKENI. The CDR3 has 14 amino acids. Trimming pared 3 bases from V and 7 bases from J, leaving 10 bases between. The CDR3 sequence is CASSPRVGNSPLHF. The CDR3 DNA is TGTGCCAGCTCACCCAGGGTCGGGAATTCACCCCTCCACTTT.

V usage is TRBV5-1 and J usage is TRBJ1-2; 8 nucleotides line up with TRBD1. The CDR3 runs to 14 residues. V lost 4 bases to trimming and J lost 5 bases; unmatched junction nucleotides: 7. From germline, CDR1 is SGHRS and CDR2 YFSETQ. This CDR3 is CASSPMGQDYGYTF. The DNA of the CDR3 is TGCGCCAGCAGCCCGATGGGACAGGATTATGGCTACACCTTC.

CDR3 DNA sequence: TGTGCCAGCGGGGCGACAGGACCTAATTCACCCCTCCACTTT. Translated, it gives CASGATGPNSPLHF. J is TRBJ1-6 and V is TRBV7-6, with D possibly TRBD1 on 6 matching bases. The germline V gene has CDR1 SGHVS and CDR2 FNYEAQ. Trimming stripped 8 bases from V and 6 bases from J, with 14 bases between. This CDR3 spans 14 amino acids.

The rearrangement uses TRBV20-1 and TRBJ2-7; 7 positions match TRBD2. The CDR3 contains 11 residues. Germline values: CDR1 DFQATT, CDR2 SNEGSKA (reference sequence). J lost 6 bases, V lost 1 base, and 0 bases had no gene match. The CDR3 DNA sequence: TGCAGTGCTAGAGGGGGGGGCGAGCAGTACTTC. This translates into CSARGGGEQYF.

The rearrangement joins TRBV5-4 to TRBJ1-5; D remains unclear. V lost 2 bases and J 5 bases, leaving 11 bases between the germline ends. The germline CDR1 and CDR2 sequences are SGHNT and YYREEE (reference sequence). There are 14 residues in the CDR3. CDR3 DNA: TGTGCCAGCAGCTTTGGGCCCGGGGATCAGCCCCAGCATTTT. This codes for CASSFGPGDQPQHF.

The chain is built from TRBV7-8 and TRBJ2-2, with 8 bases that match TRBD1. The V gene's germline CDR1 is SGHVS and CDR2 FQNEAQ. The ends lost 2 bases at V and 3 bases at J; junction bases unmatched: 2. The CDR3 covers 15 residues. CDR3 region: CASSLQGAYTGELFF. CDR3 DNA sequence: TGTGCCAGCAGCTTACAGGGGGCGTACACCGGGGAGCTGTTTTTT.

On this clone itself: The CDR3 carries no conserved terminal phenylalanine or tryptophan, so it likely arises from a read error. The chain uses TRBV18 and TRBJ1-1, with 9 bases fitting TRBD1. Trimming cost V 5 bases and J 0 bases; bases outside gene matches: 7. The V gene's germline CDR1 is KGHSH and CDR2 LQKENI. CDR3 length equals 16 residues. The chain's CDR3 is CASSTRDRVMNTEAFS. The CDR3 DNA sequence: TGTGCCAGCTCAACCCGGGACAGGGTAATGAACACTGAAGCTTTCTCT.

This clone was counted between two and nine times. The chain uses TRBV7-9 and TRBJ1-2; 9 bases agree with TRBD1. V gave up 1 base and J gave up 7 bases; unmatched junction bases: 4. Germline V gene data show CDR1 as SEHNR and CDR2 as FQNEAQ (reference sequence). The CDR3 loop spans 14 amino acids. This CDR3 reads CASSLGTGVGGYTF. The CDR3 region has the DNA TGTGCCAGCAGCTTAGGGACAGGGGTCGGTGGCTACACCTTC.

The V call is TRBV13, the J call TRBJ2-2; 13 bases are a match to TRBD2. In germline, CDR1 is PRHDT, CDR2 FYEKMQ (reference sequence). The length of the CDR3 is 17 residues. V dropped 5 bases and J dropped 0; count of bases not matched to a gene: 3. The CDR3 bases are TGTGCCAGCAGCAGCGGGACTAGCGGGGCGAACACCGGGGAGCTGTTTTTT. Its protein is CASSSGTSGANTGELFF.

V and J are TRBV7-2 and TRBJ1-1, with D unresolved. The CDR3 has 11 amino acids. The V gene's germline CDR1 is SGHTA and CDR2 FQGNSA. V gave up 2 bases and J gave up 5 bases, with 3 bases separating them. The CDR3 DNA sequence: TGTGCCAGCAGCTTACGGACTGAAGCTTTCTTT. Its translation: CASSLRTEAFF.

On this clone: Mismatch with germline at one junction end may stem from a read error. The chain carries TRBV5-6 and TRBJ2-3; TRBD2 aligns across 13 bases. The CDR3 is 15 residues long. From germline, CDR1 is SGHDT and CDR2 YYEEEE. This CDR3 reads CASSLGTSGVDTQYF. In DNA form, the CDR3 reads TGTGCCAGCAGTTTGGGGACTAGCGGGGTAGATACGCAGTATTTT.